The clone carrying this T cell receptor (beta chain) was observed at least ten times. Its matching antigen is unknown. This sample stems from a study of post-analysis software for immune sequencing data. Study context: Disease courses included relapsing-remitting, secondary progressive and progressive-relapsing multiple sclerosis. Study-level points and caveats: When compared against controls, multiple sclerosis patients showed significantly lower normalized Chao1 diversity. F measure clustering grouped samples strongly by preparation batch.

Incorporated into the TCR beta cDNA libraries were unique molecular identifiers, which served to reduce PCR and sequencing biases. T cells numbering about 0.9 to 10 million yielded cDNA molecules that totaled approximately 500,000. MiXCR, run by TCRdb on the PCR reads, gives a single entry per CDR3 protein. The repertoire consists of hundreds of thousands of distinct CDR3 sequences, with 30% occurring once and the leading ten covering around 0.6%. The clonotype was recovered from a girl between 5 and 17 years old with multiple sclerosis. Sequencing was performed on blood.

The chain's CDR3 is CASSYRDRPVRNQETQYF. Written as DNA, the CDR3 is TGTGCCAGCAGTTACCGGGACAGACCCGTAAGGAACCAAGAGACCCAGTACTTC. V and J are TRBV6-5 and TRBJ2-5; 7 bases agree with TRBD1. The CDR3 has 18 residues. Germline CDR1 and CDR2: MNHEY and SVGAGI. Losses at the gene ends were 2 bases for V and 0 bases for J; bases not matched to a gene: 12.